One and the same sample provided the 10 T cell receptor beta chains below, sequenced in a study of blood T cell repertoires in COVID-19. Sequencing was performed with immunoSEQ multiplex PCR; in TCRdb, only in-frame clones are kept and a portion is missing. The data contain more than 200,000 clones, more than 75% of them singletons. The sequencing input was PBMCs or T cells enriched from blood (not recorded which). The source is a man aged 25 to 40 in a cohort exposed to, infected with or recovered from COVID-19 (not recorded which).

The V gene is TRBV11-3, the J gene TRBJ2-3; 9 bases are a match to TRBD2. Per the germline V gene, CDR1 is SGHNT and CDR2 is YENEEA. The CDR3 sequence is 16 residues long. The trim removed 1 base at V and 5 bases at J, leaving 7 bases unmatched. The CDR3 DNA reads TGTGCCAGCAGCTTAGGGGCGGGAGGGCCCGGAGATACGCAGTATTTT. This encodes CASSLGAGGPGDTQYF.

V and J are TRBV28 and TRBJ2-7; 7 bases fit TRBD2. Germline loops: CDR1 MDHEN, CDR2 SYDVKM. CDR3 length: 15 residues. V was pared by 4 bases and J by 1 base, with 7 bases of the junction left unmatched. Written as DNA, the CDR3 is TGTGCCAGCAGTTCCTTTGGCGGGAGTTCCTACGAGCAGTACTTC. Its translation is CASSSFGGSSYEQYF.

The genes are TRBV15 and TRBJ2-7; D is ambiguous. CDR3 size: 12 residues. Deletions cut 5 bases from V and 3 bases from J, with 8 bases between. Germline V lookup: CDR1 LNHNV, CDR2 YYDKDF (reference sequence). In DNA form, the CDR3 reads TGTGCCACCAGCCCAGATCACTACGAGCAGTACTTC. Its translation is CATSPDHYEQYF.

The chain has TRBV2 and TRBJ1-3; D is uncertain. Germline values: CDR1 SNHLY, CDR2 FYNNEI. CDR3 length: 14 amino acids. Trimming pared 4 bases from V and 4 bases from J, leaving 11 bases between. CDR3 nucleotide sequence: TGTGCCAGCAGTGTTGGGAGGGCCGGAAACACCATATATTTT. It yields the protein CASSVGRAGNTIYF.

The CDR3 reads CASTGGDRVNQPQHF. The CDR3 region has the DNA TGTGCCAGCACGGGAGGGGACAGGGTCAATCAGCCCCAGCATTTT. J is TRBJ1-5 and V is TRBV28, with 9 bases lining up with TRBD1. Trimming at V came to 7 bases and at J to 3 bases, leaving 7 bases not matched to a gene. Germline V CDR1 and CDR2: MDHEN, SYDVKM. The CDR3 has 15 residues.

The CDR3 DNA sequence: TGTGCCAGCAGCGTGACAGGGCCCGGGGCCGGCGGCTACACCTTC. Translated: CASSVTGPGAGGYTF. V usage is TRBV9 and J usage is TRBJ1-2; 7 bases are a match to TRBD1. This CDR3 spans 15 amino acids. CDR1 and CDR2 (germline): SGDLS, YYNGEE. J was trimmed by 8 bases and V by 2 bases; bases with no gene match: 12.

The rearrangement links TRBV4-3 to TRBJ2-5, with 10 bases matching TRBD1. This CDR3 is 17 amino acids long. V was clipped by 0 bases and J by 4 bases; unmatched bases: 8. The V gene's germline CDR1 is LGHNA and CDR2 YSLEER. The CDR3 region is CASSQDSRQGASETQYF. Here the CDR3 DNA reads TGCGCCAGCAGCCAAGACTCTCGACAGGGGGCCTCAGAGACCCAGTACTTC.

The chain couples TRBV7-2 to TRBJ1-1; D uncertain. The V end was cut by 0 bases, the J end by 5 bases, with 13 bases between. The CDR3 is made up of 15 amino acids. Germline loops: CDR1 SGHTA, CDR2 FQGNSA. The CDR3 nucleotides read TGTGCCAGCAGCTTAGCGCTGGGAGGATGGACTGAAGCTTTCTTT. As protein: CASSLALGGWTEAFF. The whole variable domain, remainder taken from reference TRBV7-2 and TRBJ1-1, is GAGVSQSPSNKVTEKGKDVELRCDPISGHTALYWYRQSLGQGLEFLIYFQGNSAPDKSGLPSDRFSAERTGGSVSTLTIQRTQQEDSAVYLCASSLALGGWTEAFFGQGTRLTVV.

The V gene is TRBV15, the J gene TRBJ2-1; 10 bases match TRBD1. This CDR3 has 14 residues. V lost 9 bases, J lost 3 bases, and 5 bases stayed unmatched. Germline assignment: CDR1 LNHNV and CDR2 YYDKDF (reference sequence). CDR3: CATVRTGGYNEQFF. CDR3 sequence (DNA): TGTGCCACGGTTAGGACAGGGGGCTACAATGAGCAGTTCTTC.

The chain recombines TRBV7-2 with TRBJ2-2; 7 bases agree with TRBD2. The CDR3 has 16 amino acids. The V segment lost 2 bases and the J segment 2 bases; nucleotides outside the gene matches: 5. Germline CDR1 SGHTA, CDR2 FQGNSA. Here the CDR3 reads CASSLNGRINTGELFF. The DNA of the CDR3 is TGTGCCAGCAGCTTAAACGGGAGGATTAACACCGGGGAGCTGTTTTTT. Full variable domain (remainder filled in from reference TRBV7-2 and TRBJ2-2): GAGVSQSPSNKVTEKGKDVELRCDPISGHTALYWYRQSLGQGLEFLIYFQGNSAPDKSGLPSDRFSAERTGGSVSTLTIQRTQQEDSAVYLCASSLNGRINTGELFFGEGSRLTVL.